Listed below are T cell receptor beta chains from one sample, sequenced in a study of shared clonotypes between healthy human individuals. Assay: immunoSEQ multiplex PCR; the TCRdb copy retains only in-frame clones and omits some. The table records around 1.1 million clones, approximately 80% of them present only once. The source material was memory CD4+ T cells from PBMCs. These receptor sequences come from a man in his late teens or twenties in good health. Some clones in this sample may be carry-over from other donors' samples. The CDR3 runs from the conserved cysteine through the conserved F or W. Fields, in order: J gene, clone size, V gene, D gene, CDR3 DNA, CDR3 protein. The D gene is left open where the match is weak. Expanded clones get a size class; other rows say once, few or many, or leave the size out.

>TRBJ2-7|NA|TRBV5-5|NA
TGTGCCAGCACTGGCCAGGTTAGGTCCTACGAGCAGTACTTC
CASTGQVRSYEQYF
>TRBJ1-4|NA|TRBV7-2|TRBD1
TGTGCCAGCAGCGCACAGGGGTGGGAGGAAAAACTGTTTTTT
CASSAQGWEEKLFF
>TRBJ1-5|NA|TRBV28|NA
TGTGCCAGCAGTTTACGGTTCAGAAACAATCAGCCCCAGCATTTT
CASSLRFRNNQPQHF
>TRBJ1-1|NA|TRBV11-3|NA
TGTGCCAGCAGCTCGGACACAGGGTCAAAAGCTTTCTTT
CASSSDTGSKAFF
>TRBJ2-5|once|TRBV11-2|NA
TGTGCCAGCAGCCAAGACAGACAAGAGACCCAGTACTTC
CASSQDRQETQYF
>TRBJ2-2|NA|TRBV7-8|NA
TGTGCCAGCAGCTTAGGACAGACGAACACCGGGGAGCTGTTTTTT
CASSLGQTNTGELFF
>TRBJ2-1|NA|TRBV5-1|TRBD2
TGCGCCAGCCGGATCATAAGCGGGGGCTACAATGAGCAGTTCTTC
CASRIISGGYNEQFF
>TRBJ2-3|NA|TRBV2|TRBD1
TGTGCCAGCAGCGCCGGGACAGGGAGCACAGATACGCAGTATTTT
CASSAGTGSTDTQYF
>TRBJ2-1|NA|TRBV4-1|TRBD2
TGCGCCAGCAGCCGATTAGCGGGTATCAGGTCCAATGAGCAGTTCTTC
CASSRLAGIRSNEQFF
>TRBJ1-6|NA|TRBV30|NA
TGTGCCTGGAGTGTGGCGAAAAGGGATTCACCCCTCCACTTT
CAWSVAKRDSPLHF
>TRBJ1-2|few|TRBV7-9|TRBD1
TGTGCCAGCAGCCGGGGACAGTCTGATGGCTACACCTTC
CASSRGQSDGYTF
>TRBJ1-1|NA|TRBV14|NA
TGTGCCAGCAGCCAAGATCACAGAGAGAACACTGAAGCTTTCTTT
CASSQDHRENTEAFF
>TRBJ2-1|NA|TRBV18|TRBD2
TGTGCCAGCTCACCCCACGCGGGAGCATCCGAGCAGTTCTTC
CASSPHAGASEQFF
>TRBJ2-1|NA|TRBV6-5|TRBD2
TGTGCCAGCAGTTCAGCGGGAGGCCCGTACAATGAGCAGTTCTTC
CASSSAGGPYNEQFF
>TRBJ2-3|NA|TRBV6-5|TRBD2
TGTGCCAGCAGTAGAAGGGAGGGTCGAGATACGCAGTATTTT
CASSRREGRDTQYF